This TCR beta chain was identified during a study of T-cell reconstitution after alpha-beta-depleted transplantation in children. Regarding the study as a whole: T-cell counts and diversity were attributed mostly to newly produced T cells one year after transplant. Roughly two months post-transplant, alpha-beta T cells reportedly originated from several hundred graft clones that had expanded.

The CDR3 loop spans 19 amino acids. Germline V gives CDR1 LGHNA, CDR2 YSLEER. V lost 1 base, J lost 1 base, and 7 bases stayed unmatched. Unique molecular identifiers were incorporated when the TCRbeta library was constructed. TCRdb processed the PCR reads anew with MiXCR; each CDR3 protein has one entry. The repertoire has around 490,000 distinct CDR3 sequences, approximately 10% of them found once; the top ten carry approximately 14%. Comments on this clonotype: Its specificity is not known.

This chain uses TRBV4-3 with TRBJ2-7, with 16 bases lining up with TRBD2. This clonotype was obtained from a female patient aged 2-10 years who had a stem cell transplant for aplastic anemia, so the T cells may come from the graft donor. Sequencing used PBMCs, mostly from graft donor cells, obtained 180 days after TCRalphabeta/CD19-depleted stem cell transplant. The CDR3: CASSQAPGLAGGPSYEQYF. The CDR3 nucleotides are TGCGCCAGCAGCCAAGCTCCGGGACTAGCGGGAGGGCCGTCCTACGAGCAGTACTTC.